This T cell receptor (beta chain) was identified during a study of CD8 T cells in ankylosing spondylitis (dated by TCRdb to about 2017). About the full investigation: The study profiled T cell receptor beta repertoires in healthy donors and ankylosing spondylitis patients to find disease-linked TCR variants. In total, the full study cohort was made up of over a hundred healthy donors and some 26 ankylosing spondylitis patients. Peripheral blood was sampled, and synovial fluid was additionally collected from ankylosing spondylitis patients. General findings and caveats noted by the study authors: The disease-linked clones were reported to be significantly enriched in matched synovial fluid samples from ankylosing spondylitis patients. Some of the motif variants had been reported before in the synovial fluid and blood of reactive arthritis patients, a finding that suggests common disease-initiation mechanisms. A TCR beta motif of several highly homologous amino acid variants appeared characteristic of blood from ankylosing spondylitis patients. In peripheral blood, the disease-linked clones were found at relatively low frequencies and had a CD8+ phenotype.

V was cut back by 6 bases and J by 6 bases, leaving a gap of 21 bases between them. Looking up the germline V gene (reference sequence) yields CDR1 DFQATT and CDR2 SNEGSKA. Including the terminal cysteine and phenylalanine, the CDR3 comprises 15 residues. Of the read, only the CDR3 DNA is kept; its 45 bases are in frame from base 1. The run used an Illumina HiSeq 2500. Quantitative 5'-RACE with molecular barcodes was used to prepare TCR beta libraries. Per the original workflow: A new computational method based on a probabilistic model of VDJ rearrangement was used to identify disease-linked TCR variants. Through fastp at Q25 and MiXCR, TCRdb rebuilt clones from the public reads, retaining in-frame beta chains. Entries that share a CDR3 protein sequence are merged under the most common genes and DNA. TCRdb's processing, not the study's, gives the V and J calls here. The sample data list over 600,000 distinct CDR3 sequences, and around a fifth of these were observed just once. About 19% of the sample lies in the top ten.

To note about this clonotype: It has no known antigen specificity. No base qualities exist here, and no much larger clone lies one base off it.

Sequencing was performed on blood, either unsorted or a sorted T cell fraction (not recorded which). This TCR came from a male donor with ankylosing spondylitis. Recombination connected TRBV20-1 to TRBJ2-1; 6 matching bases give a weak D call of TRBD2. The DNA sequence follows: TGCAGTGCCCACCTTCCCACCGGGACTGGCAATGAGCAGTTCTTC. It specifies CSAHLPTGTGNEQFF.